The rows below give T cell receptor beta chains drawn from one sample of a study of blood T cells in healthy people across ages. MiXCR was run by TCRdb on the 5' RACE reads, yielding one entry per CDR3 protein. Of about 1,800,000 distinct CDR3 sequences in the sample, 28% were seen once. Sequenced material: blood. The source is a woman aged 25 to 39 in good health. The CDR3 runs from the conserved cysteine through the conserved F or W. The order of the fields is J gene, D gene, clone size, V gene, CDR3 protein, CDR3 DNA. D genes are given only for firm matches. Expanded clones are given a class, and other clones once, few, many or no size at all.

TRBJ1-2 . many TRBV5-1 CASSLSVGADGYTF TGCGCCAGCAGCTTGTCGGTGGGGGCCGATGGCTACACCTTC
TRBJ2-7 TRBD2 few TRBV11-2 CASSADPEPSGSYEQYF TGTGCCAGCAGCGCAGACCCGGAGCCCAGCGGGAGTTACGAGCAGTACTTC
TRBJ2-7 . few TRBV4-1 CASSQGGQSFLGQYF TGCGCCAGCAGCCAGGGGGGACAGTCTTTCTTGGGGCAGTACTTC
TRBJ1-2 TRBD1 few TRBV7-9 CASSLPGTGNGYTF TGTGCCAGCAGCTTACCCGGGACAGGGAATGGCTACACCTTC
TRBJ2-2 TRBD2 once TRBV20-1 CSATGRVGELFF TGCAGTGCAACGGGGAGGGTCGGGGAGCTGTTTTTT
TRBJ2-7 . . TRBV7-2 CASSLAQPGGEQYF TGTGCCAGCAGCTTAGCCCAACCTGGGGGCGAGCAGTACTTC
TRBJ2-1 . few TRBV7-2 CASSLARGVNEQFF TGTGCCAGCAGCTTAGCAAGAGGAGTCAATGAGCAGTTCTTC
TRBJ2-3 TRBD1 . TRBV6-4 CASSEGDRNTDTQYF TGTGCCAGCAGTGAAGGGGACAGGAACACAGATACGCAGTATTTT
TRBJ2-1 TRBD2 . TRBV9 CASSASGRPRYNEQFF TGTGCCAGCAGCGCTAGCGGGAGGCCTAGATACAATGAGCAGTTCTTC
TRBJ2-1 . . TRBV12-3/TRBV12-4 CASSEPPGSEQFF TGTGCCAGCAGTGAACCCCCAGGGTCTGAGCAGTTCTTC
TRBJ2-3 TRBD2 . TRBV7-2 CASSGGTSGGAWEDTQYF TGTGCCAGCAGCGGTGGGACTAGCGGGGGGGCTTGGGAAGATACGCAGTATTTT